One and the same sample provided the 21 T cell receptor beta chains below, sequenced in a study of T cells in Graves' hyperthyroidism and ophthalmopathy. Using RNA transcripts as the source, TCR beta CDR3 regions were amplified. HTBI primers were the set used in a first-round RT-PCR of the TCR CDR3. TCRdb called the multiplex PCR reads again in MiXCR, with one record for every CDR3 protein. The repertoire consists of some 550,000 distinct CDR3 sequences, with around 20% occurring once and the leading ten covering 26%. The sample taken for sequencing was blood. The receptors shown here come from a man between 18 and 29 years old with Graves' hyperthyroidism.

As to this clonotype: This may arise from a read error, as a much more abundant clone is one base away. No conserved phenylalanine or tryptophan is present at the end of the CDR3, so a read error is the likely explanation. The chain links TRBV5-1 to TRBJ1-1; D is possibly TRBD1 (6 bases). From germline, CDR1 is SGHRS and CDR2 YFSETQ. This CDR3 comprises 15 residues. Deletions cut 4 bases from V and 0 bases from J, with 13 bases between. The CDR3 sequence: CASSGGTNLNTEAFS. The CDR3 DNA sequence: TGCGCCAGCAGCGGCGGGACAAACCTGAACACTGAAGCTTTCTCT.

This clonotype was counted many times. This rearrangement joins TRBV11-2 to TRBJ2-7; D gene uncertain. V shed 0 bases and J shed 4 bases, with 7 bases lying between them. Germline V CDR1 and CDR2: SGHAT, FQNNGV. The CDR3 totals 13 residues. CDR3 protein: CASSLEMVYEQYF. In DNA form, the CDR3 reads TGTGCCAGCAGCTTAGAAATGGTTTACGAGCAGTACTTC. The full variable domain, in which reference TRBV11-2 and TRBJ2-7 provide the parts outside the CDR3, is EAGVAQSPRYKIIEKRQSVAFWCNPISGHATLYWYQQILGQGPKLLIQFQNNGVVDDSQLPKDRFSAERLKGVDSTLKIQPAKLEDSAVYLCASSLEMVYEQYFGPGTRLTVT.

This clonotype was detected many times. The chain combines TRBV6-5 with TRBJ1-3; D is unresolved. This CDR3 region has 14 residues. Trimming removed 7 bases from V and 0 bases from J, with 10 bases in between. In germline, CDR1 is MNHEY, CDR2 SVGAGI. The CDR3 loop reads CASIDWSSGNTIYF. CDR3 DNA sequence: TGTGCCAGCATTGACTGGAGCTCTGGAAACACCATATATTTT.

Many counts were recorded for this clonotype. CDR3 in DNA: TGTGCCAGCAGGCGCCGACGTAGGGGCGCGGACTATGGCTACACCTTC. Amino acid sequence: CASRRRRRGADYGYTF. This chain joins TRBV6-8 and TRBJ1-2; perhaps TRBD1 as D (5 bases). The germline V gene encodes CDR1 MNHGY and CDR2 SAAAGT. This CDR3 spans 16 amino acids. Trimming shortened V by 6 bases and J by 3 bases, and 20 bases separated the two germline ends.

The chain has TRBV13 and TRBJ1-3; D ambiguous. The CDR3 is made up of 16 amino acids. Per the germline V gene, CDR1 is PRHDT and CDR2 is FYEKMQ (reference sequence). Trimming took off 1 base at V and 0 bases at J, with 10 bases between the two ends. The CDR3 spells CASSLALGFSGNTIYF. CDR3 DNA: TGTGCCAGCAGCTTAGCCCTGGGATTCTCTGGAAACACCATATATTTT.

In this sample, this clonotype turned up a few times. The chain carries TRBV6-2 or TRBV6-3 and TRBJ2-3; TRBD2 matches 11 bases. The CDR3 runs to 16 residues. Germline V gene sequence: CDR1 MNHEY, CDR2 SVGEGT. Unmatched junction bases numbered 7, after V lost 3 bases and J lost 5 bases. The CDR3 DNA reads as TGTGCCAGCAGTTATCCCCGACTAGCGGGGCGAGATACGCAGTATTTT. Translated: CASSYPRLAGRDTQYF.

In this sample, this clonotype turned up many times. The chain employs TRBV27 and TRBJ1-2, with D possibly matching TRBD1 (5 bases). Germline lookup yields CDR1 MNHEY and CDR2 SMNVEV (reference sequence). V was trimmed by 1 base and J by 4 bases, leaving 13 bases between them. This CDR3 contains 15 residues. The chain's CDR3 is CASSLYSAGGYGYTF. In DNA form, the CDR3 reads TGTGCCAGCAGTTTATACTCGGCCGGGGGCTATGGCTACACCTTC.

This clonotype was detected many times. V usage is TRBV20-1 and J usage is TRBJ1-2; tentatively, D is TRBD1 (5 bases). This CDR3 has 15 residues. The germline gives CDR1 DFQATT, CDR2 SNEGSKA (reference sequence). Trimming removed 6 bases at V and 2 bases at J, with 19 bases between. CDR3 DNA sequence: TGCAGTGCCGACTCATTCAGACAGAGCAACTATGGCTACACCTTC. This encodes CSADSFRQSNYGYTF.

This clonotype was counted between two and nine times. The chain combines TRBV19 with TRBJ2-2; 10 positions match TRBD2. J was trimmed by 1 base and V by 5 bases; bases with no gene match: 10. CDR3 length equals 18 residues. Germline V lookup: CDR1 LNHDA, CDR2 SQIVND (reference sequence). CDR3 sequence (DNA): TGTGCCAGTAGTGCGACTAGCGGGCTCTTCGGGAACACCGGGGAGCTGTTTTTT. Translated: CASSATSGLFGNTGELFF.

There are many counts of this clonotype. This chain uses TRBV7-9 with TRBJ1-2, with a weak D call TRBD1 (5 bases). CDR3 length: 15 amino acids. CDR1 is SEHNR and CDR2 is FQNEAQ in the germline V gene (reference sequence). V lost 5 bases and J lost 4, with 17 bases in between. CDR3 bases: TGTGCCAGCAGCAGACCAACAGGCCTTAGCTATGGCTACACCTTC. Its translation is CASSRPTGLSYGYTF.

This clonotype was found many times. CDR3 loop: CASSLDRALNTEAFF. The CDR3 DNA reads as TGTGCCAGCAGCTTAGATAGGGCGTTGAACACTGAAGCTTTCTTT. The V and J genes are TRBV7-2 and TRBJ1-1, with D unclear. Trimming took 1 base from V and 0 from J, leaving 9 bases between them. CDR1 is SGHTA and CDR2 is FQGNSA in the germline V gene. The CDR3 loop spans 15 amino acids.

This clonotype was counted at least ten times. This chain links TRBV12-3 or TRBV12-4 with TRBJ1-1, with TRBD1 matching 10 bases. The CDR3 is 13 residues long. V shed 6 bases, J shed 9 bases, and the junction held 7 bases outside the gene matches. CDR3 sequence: CASSKDRGRQAFF. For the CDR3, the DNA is TGTGCCAGCAGCAAAGACAGGGGGCGACAAGCTTTCTTT.

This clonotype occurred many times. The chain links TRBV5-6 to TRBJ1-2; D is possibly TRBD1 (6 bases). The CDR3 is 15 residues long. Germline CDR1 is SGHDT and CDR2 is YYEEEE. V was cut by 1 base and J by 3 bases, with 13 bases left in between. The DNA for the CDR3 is TGTGCCAGCAGCTTGCTGAGACAGGCTTACTATGGCTACACCTTC. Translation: CASSLLRQAYYGYTF.

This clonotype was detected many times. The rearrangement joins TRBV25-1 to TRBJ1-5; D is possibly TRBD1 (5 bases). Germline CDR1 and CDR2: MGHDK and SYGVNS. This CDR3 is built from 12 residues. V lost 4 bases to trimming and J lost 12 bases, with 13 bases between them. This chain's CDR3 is CASSASGSYQHF. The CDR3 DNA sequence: TGTGCCAGCAGTGCGTCAGGGTCTTACCAGCATTTT.

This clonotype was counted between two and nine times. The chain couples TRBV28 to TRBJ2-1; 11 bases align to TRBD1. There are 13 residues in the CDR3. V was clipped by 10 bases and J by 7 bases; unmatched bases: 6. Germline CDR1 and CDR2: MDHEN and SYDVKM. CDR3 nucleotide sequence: TGTGCCACAACGGACAGGGGGCGGAATGAGCAGTTCTTC. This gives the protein CATTDRGRNEQFF.

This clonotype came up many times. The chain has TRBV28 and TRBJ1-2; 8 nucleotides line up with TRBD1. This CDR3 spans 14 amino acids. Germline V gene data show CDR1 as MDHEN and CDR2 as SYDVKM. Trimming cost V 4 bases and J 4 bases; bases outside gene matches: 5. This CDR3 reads CASSYAGTGYGYTF. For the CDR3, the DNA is TGTGCCAGCAGTTATGCGGGGACAGGCTATGGCTACACCTTC.

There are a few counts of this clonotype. The CDR3 DNA reads TGCAGTGCTAGAGCCCCTTTGGGGCCGTCTACGCATGGCGAGCAGTACTTC. Translation: CSARAPLGPSTHGEQYF. The V gene is TRBV20-1, the J gene TRBJ2-7; weak D call: TRBD1 (5 bases). Germline V gives CDR1 DFQATT, CDR2 SNEGSKA (reference sequence). V shed 1 base and J shed 6 bases, with 25 bases lying between them. The CDR3 totals 17 residues.

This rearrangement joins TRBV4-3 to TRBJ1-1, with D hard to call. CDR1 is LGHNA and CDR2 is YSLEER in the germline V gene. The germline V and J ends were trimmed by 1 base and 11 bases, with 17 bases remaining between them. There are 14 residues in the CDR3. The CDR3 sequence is CASSQGGTGQTAFF. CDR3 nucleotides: TGCGCCAGCAGCCAAGGTGGCACGGGCCAGACGGCTTTCTTT.

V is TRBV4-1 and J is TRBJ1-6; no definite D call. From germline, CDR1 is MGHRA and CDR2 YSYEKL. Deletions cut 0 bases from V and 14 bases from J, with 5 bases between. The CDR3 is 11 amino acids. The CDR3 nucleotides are TGCGCCAGCAGCCAAGAGGGGACCCTCCACTTT. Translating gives CASSQEGTLHF.

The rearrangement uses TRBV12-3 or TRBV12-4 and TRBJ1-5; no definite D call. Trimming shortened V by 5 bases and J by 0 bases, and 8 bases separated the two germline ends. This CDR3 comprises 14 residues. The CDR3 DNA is TGTGCCAGCAGTACATCAAGTAGCAATCAGCCCCAGCATTTT. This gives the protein CASSTSSSNQPQHF.

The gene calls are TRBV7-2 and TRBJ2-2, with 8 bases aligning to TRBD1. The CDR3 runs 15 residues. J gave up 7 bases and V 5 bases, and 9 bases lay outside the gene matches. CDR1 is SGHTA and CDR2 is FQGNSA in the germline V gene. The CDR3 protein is CASSPRTGKDGELFF. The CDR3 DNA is TGTGCCAGCAGCCCCAGGACAGGGAAGGACGGGGAGCTGTTTTTT.